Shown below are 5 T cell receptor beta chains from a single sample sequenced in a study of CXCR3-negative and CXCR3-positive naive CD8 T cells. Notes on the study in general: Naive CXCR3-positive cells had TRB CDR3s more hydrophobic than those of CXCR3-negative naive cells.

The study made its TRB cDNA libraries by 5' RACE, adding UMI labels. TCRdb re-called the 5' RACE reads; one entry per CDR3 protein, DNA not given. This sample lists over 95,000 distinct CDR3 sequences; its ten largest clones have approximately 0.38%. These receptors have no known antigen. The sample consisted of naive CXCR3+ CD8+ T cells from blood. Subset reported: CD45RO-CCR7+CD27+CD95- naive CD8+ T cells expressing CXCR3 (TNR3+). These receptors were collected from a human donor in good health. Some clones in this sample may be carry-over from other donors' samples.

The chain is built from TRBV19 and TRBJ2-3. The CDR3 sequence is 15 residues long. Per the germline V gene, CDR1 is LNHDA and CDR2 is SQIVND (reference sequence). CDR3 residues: CASSYREMGTDTQYF.

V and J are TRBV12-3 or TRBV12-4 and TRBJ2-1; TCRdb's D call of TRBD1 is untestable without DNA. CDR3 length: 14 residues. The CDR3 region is CASSPNREVNEQFF.

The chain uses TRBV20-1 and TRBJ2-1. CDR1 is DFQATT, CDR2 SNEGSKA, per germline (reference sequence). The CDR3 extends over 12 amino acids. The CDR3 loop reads CSARVRSNEQFF.

This CDR3 reads CASSLTNRLAGGYNEQFF. The chain is built from TRBV12-3 or TRBV12-4 and TRBJ2-1; as DNA is missing, the TRBD2 call by TCRdb cannot be tested. The CDR3 contains 18 residues.

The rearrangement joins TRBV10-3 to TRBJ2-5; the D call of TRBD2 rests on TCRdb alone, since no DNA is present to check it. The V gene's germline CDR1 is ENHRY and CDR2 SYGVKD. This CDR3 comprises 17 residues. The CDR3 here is CAISESLSSGEGETQYF.